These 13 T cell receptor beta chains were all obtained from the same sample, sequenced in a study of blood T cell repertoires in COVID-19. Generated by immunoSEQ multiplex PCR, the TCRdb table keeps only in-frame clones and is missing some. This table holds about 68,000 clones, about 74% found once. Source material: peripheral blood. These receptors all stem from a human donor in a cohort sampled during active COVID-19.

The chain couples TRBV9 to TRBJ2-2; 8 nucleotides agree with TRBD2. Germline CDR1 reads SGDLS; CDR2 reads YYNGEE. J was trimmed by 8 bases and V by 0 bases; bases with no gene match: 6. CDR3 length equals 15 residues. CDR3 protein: CASSVGSGGRGELFF. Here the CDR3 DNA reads TGTGCCAGCAGCGTAGGATCGGGAGGGCGTGGGGAGCTGTTTTTT.

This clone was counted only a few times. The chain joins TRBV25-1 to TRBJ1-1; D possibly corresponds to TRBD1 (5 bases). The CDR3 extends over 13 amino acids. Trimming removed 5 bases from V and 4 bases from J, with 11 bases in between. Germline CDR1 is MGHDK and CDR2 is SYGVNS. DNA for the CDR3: TGTGCCAGCAGTAATCAGGGTACCACTGAAGCTTTCTTT. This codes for CASSNQGTTEAFF.

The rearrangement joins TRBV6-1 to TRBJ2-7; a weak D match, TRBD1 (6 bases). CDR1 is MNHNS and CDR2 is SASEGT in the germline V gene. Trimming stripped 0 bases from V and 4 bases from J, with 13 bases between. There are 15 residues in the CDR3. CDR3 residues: CASSEAPYGQYEQYF. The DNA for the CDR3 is TGTGCCAGCAGTGAAGCACCTTATGGACAGTACGAGCAGTACTTC.

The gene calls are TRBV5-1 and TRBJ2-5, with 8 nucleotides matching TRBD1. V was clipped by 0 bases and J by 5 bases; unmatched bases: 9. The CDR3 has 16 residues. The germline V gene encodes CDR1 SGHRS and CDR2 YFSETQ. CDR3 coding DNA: TGCGCCAGCAGCTTGGCCGGAGACAGGGGATCCGAGACCCAGTACTTC. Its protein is CASSLAGDRGSETQYF.

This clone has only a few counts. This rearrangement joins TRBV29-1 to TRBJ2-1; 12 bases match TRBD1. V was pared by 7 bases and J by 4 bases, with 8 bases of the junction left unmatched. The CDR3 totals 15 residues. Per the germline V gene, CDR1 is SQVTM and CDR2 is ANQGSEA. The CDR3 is CSARKGQGAYNEQFF. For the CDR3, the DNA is TGCAGCGCTCGGAAGGGACAGGGGGCTTACAATGAGCAGTTCTTC.

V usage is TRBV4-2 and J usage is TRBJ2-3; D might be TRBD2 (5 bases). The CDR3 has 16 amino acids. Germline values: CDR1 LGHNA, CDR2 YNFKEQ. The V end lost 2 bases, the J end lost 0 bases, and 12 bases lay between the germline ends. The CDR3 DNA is TGTGCCAGCAGCCAAAGGTCTAGGACTAGCACAGATACGCAGTATTTT. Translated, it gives CASSQRSRTSTDTQYF.

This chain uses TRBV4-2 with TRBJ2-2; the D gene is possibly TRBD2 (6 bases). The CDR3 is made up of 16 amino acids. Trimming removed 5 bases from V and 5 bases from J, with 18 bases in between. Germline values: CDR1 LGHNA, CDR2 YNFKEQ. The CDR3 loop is CASSTRGGQGTGELFF. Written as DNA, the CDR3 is TGTGCCAGCAGCACCCGCGGAGGGCAAGGGACCGGGGAGCTGTTTTTT.

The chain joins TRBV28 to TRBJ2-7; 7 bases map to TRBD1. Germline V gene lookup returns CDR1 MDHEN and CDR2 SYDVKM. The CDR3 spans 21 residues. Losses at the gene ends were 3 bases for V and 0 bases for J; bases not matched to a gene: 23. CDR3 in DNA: TGTGCCAGCAGTTTGGACGGTGTCCGTACCTTTTTCAGGACAGGCTCCTACGAGCAGTACTTC. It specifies CASSLDGVRTFFRTGSYEQYF.

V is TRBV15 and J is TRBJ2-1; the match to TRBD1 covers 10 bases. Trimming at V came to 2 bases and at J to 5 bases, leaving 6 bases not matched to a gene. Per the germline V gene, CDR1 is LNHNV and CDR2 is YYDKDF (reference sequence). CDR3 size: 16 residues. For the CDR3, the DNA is TGTGCCACCAGCAGACTACCGGGACAGGGGCACAATGAGCAGTTCTTC. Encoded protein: CATSRLPGQGHNEQFF.

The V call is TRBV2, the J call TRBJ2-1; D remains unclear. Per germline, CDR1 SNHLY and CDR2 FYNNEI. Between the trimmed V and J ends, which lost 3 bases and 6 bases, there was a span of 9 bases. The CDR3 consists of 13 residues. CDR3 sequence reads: CASSEEHSNEQFF. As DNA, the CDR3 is TGTGCCAGCAGTGAGGAGCACTCCAATGAGCAGTTCTTC.

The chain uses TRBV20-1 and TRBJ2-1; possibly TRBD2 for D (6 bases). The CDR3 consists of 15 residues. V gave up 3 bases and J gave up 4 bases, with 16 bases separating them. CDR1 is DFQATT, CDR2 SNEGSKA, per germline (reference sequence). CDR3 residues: CSASPGGIIYNEQFF. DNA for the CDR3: TGCAGTGCTAGTCCCGGGGGTATCATATACAATGAGCAGTTCTTC.

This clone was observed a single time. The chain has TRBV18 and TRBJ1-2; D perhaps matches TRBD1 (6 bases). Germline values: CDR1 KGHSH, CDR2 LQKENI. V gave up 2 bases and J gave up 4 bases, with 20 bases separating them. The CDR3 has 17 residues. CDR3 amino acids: CASSPSSGTPTIYGYTF. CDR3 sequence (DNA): TGTGCCAGCTCACCATCTTCCGGGACACCTACCATCTATGGCTACACCTTC.

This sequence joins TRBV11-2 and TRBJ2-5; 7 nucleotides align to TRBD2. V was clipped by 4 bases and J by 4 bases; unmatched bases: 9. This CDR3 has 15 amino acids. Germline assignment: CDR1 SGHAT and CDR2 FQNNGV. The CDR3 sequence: CASSSVLGGSETQYF. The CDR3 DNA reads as TGTGCCAGCAGCTCCGTGCTGGGGGGGTCAGAGACCCAGTACTTC.